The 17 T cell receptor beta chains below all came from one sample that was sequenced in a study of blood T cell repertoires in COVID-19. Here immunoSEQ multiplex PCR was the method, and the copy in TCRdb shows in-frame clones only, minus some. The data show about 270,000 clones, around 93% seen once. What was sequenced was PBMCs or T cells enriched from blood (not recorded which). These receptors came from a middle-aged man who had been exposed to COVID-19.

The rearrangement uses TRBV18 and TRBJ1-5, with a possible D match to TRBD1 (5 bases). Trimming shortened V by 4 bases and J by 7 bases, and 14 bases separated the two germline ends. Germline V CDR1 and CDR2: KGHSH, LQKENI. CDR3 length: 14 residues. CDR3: CASSLGGLGQPQHF. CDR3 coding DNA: TGTGCCAGCTCACTGGGGGGACTCGGGCAGCCCCAGCATTTT.

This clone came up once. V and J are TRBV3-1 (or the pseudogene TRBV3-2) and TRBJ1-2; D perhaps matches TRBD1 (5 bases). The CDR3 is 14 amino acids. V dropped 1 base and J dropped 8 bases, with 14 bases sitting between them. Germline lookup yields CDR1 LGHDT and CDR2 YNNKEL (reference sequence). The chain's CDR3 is CASSQGRGGGGYTF. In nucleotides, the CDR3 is TGTGCCAGCAGCCAAGGGAGGGGTGGCGGCGGCTACACCTTC.

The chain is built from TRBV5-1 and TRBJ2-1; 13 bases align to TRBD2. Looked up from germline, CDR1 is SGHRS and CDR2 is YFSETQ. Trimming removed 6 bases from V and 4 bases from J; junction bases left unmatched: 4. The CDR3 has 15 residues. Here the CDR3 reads CASNMGLAGYNEQFF. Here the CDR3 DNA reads TGCGCCAGCAACATGGGACTAGCGGGGTACAATGAGCAGTTCTTC.

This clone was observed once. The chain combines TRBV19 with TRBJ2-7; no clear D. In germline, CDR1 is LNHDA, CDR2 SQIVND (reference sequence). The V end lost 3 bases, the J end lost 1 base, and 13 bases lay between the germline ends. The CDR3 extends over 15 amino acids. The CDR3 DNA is TGTGCCAGTAGTATTACCCGATACTCTTCCTACGAGCAGTACTTC. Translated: CASSITRYSSYEQYF. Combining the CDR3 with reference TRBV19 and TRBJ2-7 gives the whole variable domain DGGITQSPKYLFRKEGQNVTLSCEQNLNHDAMYWYRQDPGQGLRLIYYSQIVNDFQKGDIAEGYSVSREKKESFPLTVTSAQKNPTAFYLCASSITRYSSYEQYFGPGTRLTVT.

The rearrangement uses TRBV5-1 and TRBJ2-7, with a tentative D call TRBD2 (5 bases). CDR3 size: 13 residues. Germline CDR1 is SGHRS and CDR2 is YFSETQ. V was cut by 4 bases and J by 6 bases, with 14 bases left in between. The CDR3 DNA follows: TGCGCCAGCAGCCCGGAGAAACGGGGCGAGCAGTACTTC. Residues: CASSPEKRGEQYF.

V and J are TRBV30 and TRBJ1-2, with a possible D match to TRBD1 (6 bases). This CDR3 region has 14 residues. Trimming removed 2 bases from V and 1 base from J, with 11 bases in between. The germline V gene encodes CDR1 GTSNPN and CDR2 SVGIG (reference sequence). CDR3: CAWSRDIDNYGYTF. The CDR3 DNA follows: TGTGCCTGGAGTCGGGACATCGATAACTATGGCTACACCTTC.

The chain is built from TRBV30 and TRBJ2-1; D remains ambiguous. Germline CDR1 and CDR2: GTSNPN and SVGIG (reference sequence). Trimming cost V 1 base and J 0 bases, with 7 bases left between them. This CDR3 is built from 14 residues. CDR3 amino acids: CAWSGGNSYNEQFF. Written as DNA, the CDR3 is TGTGCCTGGAGTGGCGGTAACTCCTACAATGAGCAGTTCTTC. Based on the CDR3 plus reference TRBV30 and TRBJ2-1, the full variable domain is SQTIHQWPATLVQPVGSPLSLECTVEGTSNPNLYWYRQAAGRGLQLLFYSVGIGQISSEVPQNLSASRPQDRQFILSSKKLLLSDSGFYLCAWSGGNSYNEQFFGPGTRLTVL.

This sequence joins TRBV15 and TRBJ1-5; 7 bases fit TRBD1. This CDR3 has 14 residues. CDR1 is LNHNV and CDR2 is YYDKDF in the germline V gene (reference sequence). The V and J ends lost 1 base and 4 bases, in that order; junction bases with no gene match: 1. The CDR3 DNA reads TGTGCCACCAGCAGAGCAGGGGGGAATCAGCCCCAGCATTTT. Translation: CATSRAGGNQPQHF.

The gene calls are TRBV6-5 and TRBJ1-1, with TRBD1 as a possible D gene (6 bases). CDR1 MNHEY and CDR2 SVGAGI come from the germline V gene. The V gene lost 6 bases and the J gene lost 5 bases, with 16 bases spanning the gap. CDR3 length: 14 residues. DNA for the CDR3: TGTGCCAGCAGGAGGGTACAGGGTGGGACTGAAGCTTTCTTT. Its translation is CASRRVQGGTEAFF.

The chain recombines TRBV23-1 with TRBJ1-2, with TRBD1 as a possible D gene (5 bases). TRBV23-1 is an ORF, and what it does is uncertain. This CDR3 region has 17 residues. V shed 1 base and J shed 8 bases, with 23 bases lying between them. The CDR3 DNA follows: TGCGCCAGCAGTCAATTCTTCGGACACTGGATCGGTTTGGGCTACACCTTC. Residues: CASSQFFGHWIGLGYTF.

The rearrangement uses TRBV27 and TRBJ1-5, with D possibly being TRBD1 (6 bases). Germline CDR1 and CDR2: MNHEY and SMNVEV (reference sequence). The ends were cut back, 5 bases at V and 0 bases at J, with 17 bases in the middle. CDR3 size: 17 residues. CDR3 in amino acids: CASSPTWTDLSNQPQHF. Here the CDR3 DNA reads TGTGCCAGCAGTCCGACCTGGACAGATCTTAGCAATCAGCCCCAGCATTTT.

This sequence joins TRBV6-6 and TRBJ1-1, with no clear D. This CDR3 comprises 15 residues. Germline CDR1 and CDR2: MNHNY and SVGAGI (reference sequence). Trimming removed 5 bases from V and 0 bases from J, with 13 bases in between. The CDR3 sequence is CASSLGLGMNTEAFF. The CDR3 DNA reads TGTGCCAGCAGTCTAGGACTGGGAATGAACACTGAAGCTTTCTTT.

This CDR3 reads CASSIGLGLGPLHF. The CDR3 coding sequence is TGTGCCAGTAGTATCGGCCTCGGCCTCGGGCCCCTCCACTTT. The V call is TRBV19, the J call TRBJ1-6; D ambiguous. V was clipped by 3 bases and J by 13 bases, with 16 bases between them. CDR3 size: 14 residues. CDR1 and CDR2 from the germline V gene are LNHDA and SQIVND (reference sequence).

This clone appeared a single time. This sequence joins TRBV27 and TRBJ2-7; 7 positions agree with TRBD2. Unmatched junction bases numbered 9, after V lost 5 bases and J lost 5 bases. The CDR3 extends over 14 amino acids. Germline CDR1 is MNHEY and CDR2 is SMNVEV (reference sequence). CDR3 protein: CASSTRDYVDEQYF. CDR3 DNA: TGTGCCAGCAGTACCCGGGACTATGTCGACGAGCAGTACTTC.

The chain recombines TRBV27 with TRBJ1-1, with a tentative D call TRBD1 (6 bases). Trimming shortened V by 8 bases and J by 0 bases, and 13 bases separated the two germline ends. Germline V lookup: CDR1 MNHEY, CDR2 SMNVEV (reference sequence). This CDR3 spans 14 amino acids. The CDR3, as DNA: TGTGCCAGCTCGCACGGGACACTGAACACTGAAGCTTTCTTT. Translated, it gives CASSHGTLNTEAFF.

The CDR3 region has the DNA TGTGCCTGGAGGGGGCAGTGGAACACTGAAGCTTTCTTT. Its translation: CAWRGQWNTEAFF. The gene calls are TRBV30 and TRBJ1-1, with D possibly being TRBD1 (5 bases). Trimming took off 3 bases at V and 1 base at J, with 9 bases between the two ends. The germline gives CDR1 GTSNPN, CDR2 SVGIG (reference sequence). The CDR3 sequence is 13 residues long.

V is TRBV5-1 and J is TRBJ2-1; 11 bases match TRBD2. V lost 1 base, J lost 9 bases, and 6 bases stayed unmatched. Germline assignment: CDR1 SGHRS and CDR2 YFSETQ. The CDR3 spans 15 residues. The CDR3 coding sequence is TGCGCCAGCAGCTTGCGGGCCCTAGCGGGAGGTGAGCAGTTCTTC. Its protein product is CASSLRALAGGEQFF.